A single T cell receptor beta chain is shown here with its context. These data come from a study of blood T cell repertoires in COVID-19. Study in general: The samples span acute and convalescent COVID-19 from the United States, Italy and Spain. PBMCs, B-cell-depleted T cells, or T cells were the source of the cDNA or gDNA that made up the material.

This CDR3 spans 15 amino acids. CDR1 and CDR2 (germline): LNHDA, SQIVND (reference sequence). V lost 6 bases and J 1 base, leaving 15 bases between the germline ends. TCRdb keeps only in-frame clones here, not all; method: immunoSEQ multiplex PCR. Found here are roughly 200,000 clones, around 90% of them singletons; the top ten hold roughly a fifth. The sample was peripheral blood. The TCR was taken from a man between 60 and 70 years old with active or convalescent COVID-19. The chain uses TRBV19 and TRBJ1-1; no reliable D call. The CDR3 protein is CASRAQDLPNTEAFF. The CDR3 DNA reads as TGTGCCAGTAGAGCCCAGGACTTACCGAACACTGAAGCTTTCTTT. The whole variable domain, filled in from reference TRBV19 and TRBJ1-1, reads DGGITQSPKYLFRKEGQNVTLSCEQNLNHDAMYWYRQDPGQGLRLIYYSQIVNDFQKGDIAEGYSVSREKKESFPLTVTSAQKNPTAFYLCASRAQDLPNTEAFFGQGTRLTVV.